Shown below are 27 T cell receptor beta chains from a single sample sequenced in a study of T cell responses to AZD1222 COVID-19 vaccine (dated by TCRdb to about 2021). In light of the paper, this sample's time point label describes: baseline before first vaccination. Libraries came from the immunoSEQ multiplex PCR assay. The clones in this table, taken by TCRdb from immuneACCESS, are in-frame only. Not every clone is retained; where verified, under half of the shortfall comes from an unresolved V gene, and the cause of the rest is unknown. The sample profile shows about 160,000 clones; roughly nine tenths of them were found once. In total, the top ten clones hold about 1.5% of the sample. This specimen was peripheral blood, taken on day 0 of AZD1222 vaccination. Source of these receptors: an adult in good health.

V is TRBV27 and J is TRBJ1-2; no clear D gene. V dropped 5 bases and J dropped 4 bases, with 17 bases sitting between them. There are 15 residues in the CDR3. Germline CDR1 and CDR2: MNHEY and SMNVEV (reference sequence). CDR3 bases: TGTGCCAGCAGTCCCCTGGCGGGCGACCTCTATGGCTACACCTTC. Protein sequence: CASSPLAGDLYGYTF.

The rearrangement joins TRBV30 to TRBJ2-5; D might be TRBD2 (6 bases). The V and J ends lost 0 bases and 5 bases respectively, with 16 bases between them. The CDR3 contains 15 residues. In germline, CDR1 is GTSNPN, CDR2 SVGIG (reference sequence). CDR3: CAWSVVGGYSETQYF. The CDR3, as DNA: TGTGCCTGGAGTGTAGTGGGAGGCTACTCGGAGACCCAGTACTTC. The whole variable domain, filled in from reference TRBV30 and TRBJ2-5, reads SQTIHQWPATLVQPVGSPLSLECTVEGTSNPNLYWYRQAAGRGLQLLFYSVGIGQISSEVPQNLSASRPQDRQFILSSKKLLLSDSGFYLCAWSVVGGYSETQYFGPGTRLLVL.

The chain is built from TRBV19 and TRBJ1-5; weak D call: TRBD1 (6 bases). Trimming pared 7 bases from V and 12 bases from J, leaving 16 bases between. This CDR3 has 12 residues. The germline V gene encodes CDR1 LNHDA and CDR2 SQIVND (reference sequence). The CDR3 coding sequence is TGTGCCAGTACTTTGAGCACAGGGTTCCAGCATTTT. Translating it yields CASTLSTGFQHF.

CDR3 region: CASGFFSGSNSYEQYF. Written as DNA, the CDR3 is TGTGCTAGTGGTTTTTTCTCGGGGTCTAACTCCTACGAGCAGTACTTC. The V gene is TRBV12-5, the J gene TRBJ2-7; a possible D gene is TRBD2 (5 bases). Trimming removed 3 bases from V and 0 bases from J, with 15 bases in between. Germline V gene sequence: CDR1 LGHNT, CDR2 FRNRAP. This CDR3 comprises 16 residues.

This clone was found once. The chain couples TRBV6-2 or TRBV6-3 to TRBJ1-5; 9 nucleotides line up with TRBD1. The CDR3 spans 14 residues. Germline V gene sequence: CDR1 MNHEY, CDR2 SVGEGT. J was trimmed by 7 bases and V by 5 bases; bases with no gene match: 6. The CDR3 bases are TGTGCCAGCAGTACACAGGGGGCGAGACAGCCCCAGCATTTT. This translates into CASSTQGARQPQHF.

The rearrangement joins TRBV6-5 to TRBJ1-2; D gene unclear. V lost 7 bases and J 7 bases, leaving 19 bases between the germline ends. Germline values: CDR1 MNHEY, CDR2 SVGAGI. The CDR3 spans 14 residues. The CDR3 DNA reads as TGTGCCAGCACCCGGGCCCAGAGGGCAGGTGGCTACACCTTC. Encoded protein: CASTRAQRAGGYTF.

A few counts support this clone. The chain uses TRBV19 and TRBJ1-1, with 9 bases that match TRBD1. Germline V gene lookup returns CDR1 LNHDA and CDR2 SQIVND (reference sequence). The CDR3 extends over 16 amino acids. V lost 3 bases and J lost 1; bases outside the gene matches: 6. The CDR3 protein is CASSILPGQGNTEAFF. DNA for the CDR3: TGTGCCAGTAGTATCCTCCCGGGACAGGGGAACACTGAAGCTTTCTTT.

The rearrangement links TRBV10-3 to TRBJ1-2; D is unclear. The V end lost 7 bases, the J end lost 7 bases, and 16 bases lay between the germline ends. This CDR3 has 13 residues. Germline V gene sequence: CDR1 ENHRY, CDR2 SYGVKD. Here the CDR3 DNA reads TGTGCCATCACCCTAGACGAGGGTCGTGGCTACACCTTC. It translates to CAITLDEGRGYTF.

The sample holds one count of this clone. CDR3 loop: CASSSLAGVQYEQYF. As DNA, the CDR3 is TGTGCCAGCAGTTCACTAGCGGGGGTCCAATACGAGCAGTACTTC. The chain employs TRBV6-5 and TRBJ2-7; 11 bases fit TRBD2. This CDR3 is built from 15 residues. V trimming: 4 bases; J trimming: 4 bases; junction bases outside the gene matches: 6. The germline gives CDR1 MNHEY, CDR2 SVGAGI.

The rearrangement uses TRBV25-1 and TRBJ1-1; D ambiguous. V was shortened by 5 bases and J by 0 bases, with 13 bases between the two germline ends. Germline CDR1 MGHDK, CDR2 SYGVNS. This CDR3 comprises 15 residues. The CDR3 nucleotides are TGTGCCAGCAGTCCCGGACTGATCGTGAACACTGAAGCTTTCTTT. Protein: CASSPGLIVNTEAFF. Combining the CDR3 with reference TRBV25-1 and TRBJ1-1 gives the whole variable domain EADIYQTPRYLVIGTGKKITLECSQTMGHDKMYWYQQDPGMELHLIHYSYGVNSTEKGDLSSESTVSRIRTEHFPLTLESARPSHTSQYLCASSPGLIVNTEAFFGQGTRLTVV.

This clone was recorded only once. The CDR3 loop is CSASWFGASEAFF. DNA of the CDR3: TGCAGTGCTAGTTGGTTCGGGGCCTCTGAAGCTTTCTTT. The V call is TRBV20-1, the J call TRBJ1-1, with D perhaps matching TRBD1 (5 bases). The ends were cut back, 3 bases at V and 6 bases at J, with 14 bases in the middle. The germline gives CDR1 DFQATT, CDR2 SNEGSKA (reference sequence). CDR3 size: 13 residues.

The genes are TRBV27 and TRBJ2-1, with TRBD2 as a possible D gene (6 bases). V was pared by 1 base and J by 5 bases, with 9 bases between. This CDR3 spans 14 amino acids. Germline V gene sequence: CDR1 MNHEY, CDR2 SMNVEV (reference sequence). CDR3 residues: CASSLYGSHNEQFF. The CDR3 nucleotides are TGTGCCAGCAGTTTATACGGGAGCCACAATGAGCAGTTCTTC.

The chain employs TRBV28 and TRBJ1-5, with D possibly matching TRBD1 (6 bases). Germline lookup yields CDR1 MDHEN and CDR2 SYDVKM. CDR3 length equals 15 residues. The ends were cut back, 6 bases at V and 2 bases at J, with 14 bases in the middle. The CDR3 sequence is CASRLGQQRNQPQHF. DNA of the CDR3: TGTGCCAGCAGATTAGGACAGCAACGCAATCAGCCCCAGCATTTT.

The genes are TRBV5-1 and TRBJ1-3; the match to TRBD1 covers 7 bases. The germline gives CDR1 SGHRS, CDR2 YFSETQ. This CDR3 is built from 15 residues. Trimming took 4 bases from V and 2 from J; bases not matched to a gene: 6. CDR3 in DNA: TGCGCCAGCAGCGTAAACAGGGGTCCTGGAAACACCATATATTTT. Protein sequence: CASSVNRGPGNTIYF.

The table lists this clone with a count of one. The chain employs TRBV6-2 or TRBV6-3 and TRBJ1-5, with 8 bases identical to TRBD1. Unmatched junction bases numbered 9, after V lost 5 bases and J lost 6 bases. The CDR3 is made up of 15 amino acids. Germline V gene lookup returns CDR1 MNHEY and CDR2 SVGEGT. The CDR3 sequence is CASSTRTGLAQPQHF. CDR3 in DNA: TGTGCCAGCAGTACCAGGACAGGGCTGGCTCAGCCCCAGCATTTT.

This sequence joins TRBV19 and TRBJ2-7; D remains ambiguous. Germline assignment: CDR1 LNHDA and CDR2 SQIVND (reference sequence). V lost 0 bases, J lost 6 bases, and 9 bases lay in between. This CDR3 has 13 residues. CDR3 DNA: TGTGCCAGTAGTATAGAAAACTGGAGCGAGCAGTACTTC. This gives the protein CASSIENWSEQYF.

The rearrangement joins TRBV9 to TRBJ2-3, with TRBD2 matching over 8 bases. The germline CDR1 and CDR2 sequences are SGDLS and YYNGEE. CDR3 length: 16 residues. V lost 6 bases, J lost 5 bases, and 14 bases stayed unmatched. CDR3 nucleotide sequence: TGTGCCAGCACCCGGTCTTGGGCGGGAGGAATAGATACGCAGTATTTT. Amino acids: CASTRSWAGGIDTQYF.

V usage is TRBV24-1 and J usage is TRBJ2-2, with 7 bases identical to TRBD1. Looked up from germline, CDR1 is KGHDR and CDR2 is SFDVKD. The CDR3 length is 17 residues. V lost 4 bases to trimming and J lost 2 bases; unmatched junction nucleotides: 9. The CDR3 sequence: CATSDPATGVNTGELFF. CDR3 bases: TGTGCCACCAGTGACCCTGCCACAGGGGTAAACACCGGGGAGCTGTTTTTT.

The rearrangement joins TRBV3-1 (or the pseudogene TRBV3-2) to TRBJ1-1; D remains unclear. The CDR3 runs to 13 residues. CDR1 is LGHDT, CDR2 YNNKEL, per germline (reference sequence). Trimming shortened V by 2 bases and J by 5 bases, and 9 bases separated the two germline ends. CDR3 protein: CASSQLFGTEAFF. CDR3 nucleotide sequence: TGTGCCAGCAGCCAACTGTTCGGAACTGAAGCTTTCTTT.

The CDR3: CASSFLPGGTTDTQYF. The CDR3 nucleotides are TGTGCCAGCAGCTTTCTCCCAGGCGGAACCACAGATACGCAGTATTTT. The chain joins TRBV5-5 to TRBJ2-3, with D hard to call. Between the trimmed V and J ends, which lost 2 bases and 2 bases, there was a span of 15 bases. CDR1 is SGHKS and CDR2 is YYEKEE in the germline V gene (reference sequence). The CDR3 covers 16 residues.

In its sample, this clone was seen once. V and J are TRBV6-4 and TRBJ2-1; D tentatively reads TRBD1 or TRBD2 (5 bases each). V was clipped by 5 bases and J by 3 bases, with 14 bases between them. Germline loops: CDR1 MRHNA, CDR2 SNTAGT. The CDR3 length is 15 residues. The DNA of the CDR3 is TGTGCCAGCAGTTCCGACGGGGCCGACTACAATGAGCAGTTCTTC. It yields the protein CASSSDGADYNEQFF.

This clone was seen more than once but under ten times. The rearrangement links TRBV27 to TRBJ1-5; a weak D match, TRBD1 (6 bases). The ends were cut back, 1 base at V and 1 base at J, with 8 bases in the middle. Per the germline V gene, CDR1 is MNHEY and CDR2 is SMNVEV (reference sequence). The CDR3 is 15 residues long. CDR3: CASSLLGGSNQPQHF. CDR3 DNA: TGTGCCAGCAGTTTATTAGGGGGGAGCAATCAGCCCCAGCATTTT.

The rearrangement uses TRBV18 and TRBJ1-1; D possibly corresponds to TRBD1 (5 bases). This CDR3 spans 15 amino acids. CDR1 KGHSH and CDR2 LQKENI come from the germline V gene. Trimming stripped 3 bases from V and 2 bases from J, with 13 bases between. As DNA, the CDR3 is TGTGCCAGCTCACCCTTCGGGACCGATAACACTGAAGCTTTCTTT. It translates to CASSPFGTDNTEAFF.

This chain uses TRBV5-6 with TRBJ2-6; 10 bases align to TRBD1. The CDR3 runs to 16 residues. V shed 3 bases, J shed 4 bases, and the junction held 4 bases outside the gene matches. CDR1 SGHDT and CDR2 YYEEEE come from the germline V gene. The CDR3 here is CASSWGQGRGANVLTF. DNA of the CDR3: TGTGCCAGCAGCTGGGGACAGGGGCGCGGGGCCAACGTCCTGACTTTC.

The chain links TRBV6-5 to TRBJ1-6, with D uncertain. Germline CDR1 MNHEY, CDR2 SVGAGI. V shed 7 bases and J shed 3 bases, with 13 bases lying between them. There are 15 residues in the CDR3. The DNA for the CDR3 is TGTGCCAGCACTCTCTCGGACGGCTATAATTCACCCCTCCACTTT. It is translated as CASTLSDGYNSPLHF.

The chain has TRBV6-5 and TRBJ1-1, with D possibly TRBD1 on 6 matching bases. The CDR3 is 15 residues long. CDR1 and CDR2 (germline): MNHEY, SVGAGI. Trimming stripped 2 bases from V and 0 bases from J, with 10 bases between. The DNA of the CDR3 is TGTGCCAGCAGTTACGTTGGGGGCCTGAACACTGAAGCTTTCTTT. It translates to CASSYVGGLNTEAFF.

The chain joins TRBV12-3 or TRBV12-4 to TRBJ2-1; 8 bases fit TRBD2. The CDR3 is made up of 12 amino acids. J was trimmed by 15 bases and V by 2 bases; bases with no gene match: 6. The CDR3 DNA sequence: TGTGCCAGCAGTTTATCCGGGACTAGAGCGTTCTTC. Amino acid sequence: CASSLSGTRAFF.